The sequence of this T cell receptor beta chain was determined in a study of shared clonotypes between healthy human individuals. General study points: Clonotype sharing across donors was expected to vary with sequencing depth. Relative to clonotypes present in all four donors, those not shared had lower generation probabilities.

Genomic DNA from each subset was divided evenly over several immunoSEQ plates. TCRdb's table, derived via immunoSEQ multiplex PCR, lists solely in-frame clones and lacks some. The sample carries about 1,500,000 clones, over 95% recorded once. Donors were Caucasian adults residing in Nashville, Tennessee, USA. Germline V gene data show CDR1 as MDHEN and CDR2 as SYDVKM. This CDR3 comprises 13 residues. V gave up 10 bases and J gave up 3 bases; unmatched junction bases: 7. In regard to this clone: As yet, its antigen is unknown.

The V call is TRBV28, the J call TRBJ1-2, with 8 bases aligning to TRBD1. The receptor comes from a man aged 25-40 years in good health. The sample taken for sequencing was naive CD4+ T cells sorted from blood. Indicated subset: CD45RA+ positively selected. The CDR3 nucleotides read TGTGCCACCGCGGGACAGGCCTACTATGGCTACACCTTC. This codes for CATAGQAYYGYTF.